A single sample is the source of the 16 T cell receptor beta chains below, sequenced in a study of blood T cells in healthy people across ages. With a J-beta primer mix and a sample-barcoded 5' primer, a second PCR ran about 7 to 12 cycles. Using its own MiXCR run on the 5' RACE reads, TCRdb lists one record per CDR3 protein. The sample lists 1.5 million or so distinct CDR3 sequences, about 42% seen once, with 4% in the top ten. The sequenced sample consisted of blood. Receptors originate from a woman aged 18 to 35 in good health.

The chain joins TRBV29-1 to TRBJ2-7, with D perhaps matching TRBD2 (7 bases). The V and J ends lost 4 bases and 3 bases respectively, with 13 bases between them. Germline V gene lookup returns CDR1 SQVTM and CDR2 ANQGSEA. This CDR3 contains 13 residues. The CDR3 DNA is TGCAGCGTTGTGGGGGGGCAAATCTACGAGCAGTACTTC. Translating it yields CSVVGGQIYEQYF.

This clonotype was detected ten times or more. This chain connects TRBV29-1 to TRBJ2-3; the D gene is possibly TRBD1 (6 bases). The ends were cut back, 4 bases at V and 3 bases at J, with 14 bases in the middle. The V gene's germline CDR1 is SQVTM and CDR2 ANQGSEA. This CDR3 is 14 amino acids long. CDR3: CSVGEAGATDTQYF. Here the CDR3 DNA reads TGCAGCGTTGGTGAGGCAGGGGCGACAGATACGCAGTATTTT.

In its sample, this clonotype was seen many times. The genes are TRBV20-1 and TRBJ1-2; 7 bases line up with TRBD1. The CDR3 consists of 14 residues. Per germline, CDR1 DFQATT and CDR2 SNEGSKA (reference sequence). The V segment lost 4 bases and the J segment 1 base; nucleotides outside the gene matches: 6. The CDR3 protein is CSATGQVFNYGYTF. The CDR3 coding sequence is TGCAGTGCTACCGGACAGGTCTTTAACTATGGCTACACCTTC.

This chain uses TRBV20-1 with TRBJ1-2; a possible D gene is TRBD1 (5 bases). The germline V gene has CDR1 DFQATT and CDR2 SNEGSKA (reference sequence). Trimming took off 1 base at V and 8 bases at J, with 11 bases between the two ends. The length of the CDR3 is 12 residues. This CDR3 is CSARGSGMGYTF. The DNA of the CDR3 is TGCAGTGCTAGAGGGTCAGGGATGGGCTACACCTTC.

This clonotype was found once. V usage is TRBV10-3 and J usage is TRBJ2-1; 7 positions agree with TRBD2. The V and J ends lost 6 bases and 6 bases, in that order; junction bases with no gene match: 5. The length of the CDR3 is 13 residues. Germline-derived CDR1 and CDR2 are ENHRY and SYGVKD. The CDR3 loop is CAISRDYLNEQFF. CDR3 nucleotide sequence: TGTGCCATCAGCCGGGACTATCTCAATGAGCAGTTCTTC.

The rearrangement joins TRBV12-5 to TRBJ2-6, with a possible D match to TRBD2 (5 bases). The ends were cut back, 4 bases at V and 0 bases at J, with 16 bases in the middle. CDR1 is LGHNT, CDR2 FRNRAP, per germline. The CDR3 contains 18 residues. The CDR3 DNA reads as TGTGCTAGTGGTTCTTCCGGAGCGGTGAGCTCTGGGGCCAACGTCCTGACTTTC. Its translation: CASGSSGAVSSGANVLTF.

Remarks on this clonotype: One junction end does not reproduce the germline sequence, and a read error may be involved. J is TRBJ1-2 and V is TRBV7-2; possible D gene TRBD1, 6 bases. CDR1 is SGHTA, CDR2 FQGNSA, per germline. This CDR3 has 16 residues. The CDR3 reads CASSRVIGQPNYGCTF. CDR3 nucleotide sequence: TGTGCCAGCAGCCGGGTAATTGGACAGCCGAACTATGGCTGCACCTTC.

The chain employs TRBV28 and TRBJ2-7; TRBD1 aligns across 10 bases. With the DNA end fitting TRBJ2-5 better, the J assignment may be wrong. The CDR3 is made up of 15 amino acids. Germline V CDR1 and CDR2: MDHEN, SYDVKM. CDR3 residues: CASSLDRGRLETQYF. The CDR3 DNA reads as TGTGCCAGCAGTTTAGACAGGGGGCGGCTAGAGACCCAGTACTTC.

The chain recombines TRBV20-1 with TRBJ1-2; 9 bases line up with TRBD1. The CDR3 totals 15 residues. Losses at the gene ends were 0 bases for V and 4 bases for J; bases not matched to a gene: 6. The germline V gene has CDR1 DFQATT and CDR2 SNEGSKA (reference sequence). CDR3 sequence reads: CSAREPETGGYGYTF. CDR3 sequence (DNA): TGCAGTGCTAGAGAGCCTGAGACAGGGGGCTATGGCTACACCTTC.

The chain is built from TRBV28 and TRBJ2-1, with 12 nucleotides matching TRBD2. With 6 bases clipped from V and 6 bases from J, the junction kept 6 bases outside the gene matches. Per germline, CDR1 MDHEN and CDR2 SYDVKM. The CDR3 extends over 15 amino acids. The chain's CDR3 is CASRLLAGGLNEQFF. CDR3 coding DNA: TGTGCCAGCAGACTACTAGCGGGAGGTCTCAATGAGCAGTTCTTC.

The rearrangement links TRBV5-4 to TRBJ1-1, with 11 bases lining up with TRBD1. Germline-derived CDR1 and CDR2 are SGHNT and YYREEE (reference sequence). V shed 4 bases and J 5 bases; nucleotides not matched to a gene: 10. This CDR3 contains 16 residues. The CDR3 region has the DNA TGTGCCAGCAGCCTCCTGCGAGGGACAGGGGGTACTGAAGCTTTCTTT. Protein product: CASSLLRGTGGTEAFF.

The J gene is TRBJ1-2, the V gene TRBV20-1; D unclear. The CDR3 is 13 residues long. V was shortened by 3 bases and J by 5 bases, with 13 bases between the two germline ends. CDR1 DFQATT and CDR2 SNEGSKA come from the germline V gene (reference sequence). Here the CDR3 DNA reads TGCAGTGCTAGCTCCGTGGACGGTTATGGCTACACCTTC. It encodes CSASSVDGYGYTF.

As concerns this clonotype: One end of the junction is discordant with germline, which a read error may explain. The chain uses TRBV6-5 and TRBJ1-2; 9 positions agree with TRBD1. The CDR3 spans 15 residues. Looked up from germline, CDR1 is MNHEY and CDR2 is SVGAGI. As DNA, the CDR3 is TGTGCCAGCAGCTACTCCGGGACAGGGCTTTTGGGCTACACCTTC. The encoded protein is CASSYSGTGLLGYTF.

The chain recombines TRBV4-3 with TRBJ2-3; 9 bases map to TRBD2. The CDR3 spans 15 residues. Germline CDR1 reads LGHNA; CDR2 reads YSLEER. V lost 2 bases to trimming and J lost 4 bases; unmatched junction nucleotides: 4. The DNA for the CDR3 is TGCGCCAGCAGCCAATCTAGCGGGGTCGCAGATACGCAGTATTTT. Translated: CASSQSSGVADTQYF.

This chain joins TRBV3-1 and TRBJ1-5; D is unclear. CDR1 is LGHDT and CDR2 is YNNKEL in the germline V gene (reference sequence). Trimming stripped 2 bases from V and 5 bases from J, with 10 bases between. CDR3 length equals 14 residues. CDR3 residues: CASSQRRRDQPQHF. The DNA for the CDR3 is TGTGCCAGCAGCCAACGACGACGGGATCAGCCCCAGCATTTT.

The CDR3 sequence: CSVEDGSYGYTF. The CDR3 coding sequence is TGCAGCGTTGAAGACGGGAGCTATGGCTACACCTTC. This chain uses TRBV29-1 with TRBJ1-2; D is unclear. Trimming removed 0 bases at V and 4 bases at J, with 6 bases between. There are 12 residues in the CDR3. Germline V lookup: CDR1 SQVTM, CDR2 ANQGSEA.